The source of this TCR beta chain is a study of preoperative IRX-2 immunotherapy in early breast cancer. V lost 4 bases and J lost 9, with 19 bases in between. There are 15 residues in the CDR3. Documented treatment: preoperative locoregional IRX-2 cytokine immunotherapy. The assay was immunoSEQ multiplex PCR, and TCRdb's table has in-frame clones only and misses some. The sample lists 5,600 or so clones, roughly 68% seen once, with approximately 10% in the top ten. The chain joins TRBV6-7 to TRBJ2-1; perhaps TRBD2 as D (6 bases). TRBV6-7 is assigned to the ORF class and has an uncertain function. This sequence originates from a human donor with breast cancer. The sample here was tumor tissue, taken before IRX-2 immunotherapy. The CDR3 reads CASSSTSWRRGEQFF. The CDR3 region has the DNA TGTGCCAGCAGTTCGACTAGTTGGAGAAGGGGTGAGCAGTTCTTC.